These 29 T cell receptor beta chains originate from one sample sequenced in a study of cytomegalovirus exposure and HLA in healthy donors. Researchers ran the PCR with 60 Vbeta and 13 Jbeta primers. TCRdb's table, derived via immunoSEQ multiplex PCR, lists solely in-frame clones and lacks some. Among 150,000 to 200,000 clones listed, 85% to 90% were seen once. Specimen: PBMCs. The receptors shown here come from a woman under 30 in good health and CMV-seronegative.

V gene TRBV2 combines with J gene TRBJ2-7, with a possible D match to TRBD2 (6 bases). The V end lost 4 bases, the J end lost 2 bases, and 15 bases lay between the germline ends. The CDR3 extends over 15 amino acids. Germline-derived CDR1 and CDR2 are SNHLY and FYNNEI. The CDR3 loop reads CASSALEGIAYEQYF. CDR3 coding DNA: TGTGCCAGCAGTGCACTGGAGGGGATTGCCTACGAGCAGTACTTC. The variable domain in full, with the rest retrieved from reference TRBV2 and TRBJ2-7, is EPEVTQTPSHQVTQMGQEVILRCVPISNHLYFYWYRQILGQKVEFLVSFYNNEISEKSEIFDDQFSVERPDGSNFTLKIRSTKLEDSAMYFCASSALEGIAYEQYFGPGTRLTVT.

The chain couples TRBV10-3 to TRBJ2-1; D gene unclear. In germline, CDR1 is ENHRY, CDR2 SYGVKD. The V and J ends lost 6 bases and 0 bases respectively, with 9 bases between them. The CDR3 consists of 14 residues. As DNA, the CDR3 is TGTGCCATCAGCCAGGAAAGCTCCTACAATGAGCAGTTCTTC. This codes for CAISQESSYNEQFF.

This chain links TRBV15 with TRBJ2-2, with D possibly being TRBD2 (6 bases). Germline loops: CDR1 LNHNV, CDR2 YYDKDF (reference sequence). The CDR3 is 15 amino acids. V was pared by 5 bases and J by 3 bases, with 13 bases between. The CDR3 bases are TGTGCCACCAGCCACCGGGGAGGTCACACCGGGGAGCTGTTTTTT. Translation: CATSHRGGHTGELFF.

The V gene is TRBV4-1, the J gene TRBJ2-7; 14 bases match TRBD2. The germline gives CDR1 MGHRA, CDR2 YSYEKL. V was pared by 3 bases and J by 3 bases, with 4 bases of the junction left unmatched. The CDR3 length is 16 residues. In nucleotides, the CDR3 is TGCGCCAGCAGCCATGACGGACTAGCGGGGGGCTACGAGCAGTACTTC. Translation gives CASSHDGLAGGYEQYF.

The chain links TRBV5-1 to TRBJ2-3, with no clear D. Germline V gene data show CDR1 as SGHRS and CDR2 as YFSETQ. The CDR3 covers 12 residues. Trimming cost V 4 bases and J 5 bases, with 8 bases left between them. The CDR3 loop reads CASSQEVDTQYF. The CDR3 nucleotides are TGCGCCAGCAGCCAAGAGGTAGATACGCAGTATTTT. Using reference TRBV5-1 and TRBJ2-3 for the parts outside the CDR3, the full variable domain is KAGVTQTPRYLIKTRGQQVTLSCSPISGHRSVSWYQQTPGQGLQFLFEYFSETQRNKGNFPGRFSGRQFSNSRSEMNVSTLELGDSALYLCASSQEVDTQYFGPGTRLTVL.

V and J are TRBV19 and TRBJ2-5, with TRBD2 matching 7 bases. This CDR3 is 15 amino acids long. J was trimmed by 6 bases and V by 6 bases; bases with no gene match: 13. CDR1 is LNHDA and CDR2 is SQIVND in the germline V gene (reference sequence). Written as DNA, the CDR3 is TGTGCCAGTAGCCCCCCCAGGGAGGGGAGGAAGACCCAGTACTTC. Amino acid sequence: CASSPPREGRKTQYF.

V and J are TRBV6-1 and TRBJ2-3; possible D gene TRBD2, 5 bases. The ends were cut back, 5 bases at V and 3 bases at J, with 9 bases in the middle. The CDR3 extends over 13 amino acids. Per germline, CDR1 MNHNS and CDR2 SASEGT. CDR3 in DNA: TGTGCCAGCAGTACAAGGGAGACAGATACGCAGTATTTT. This gives the protein CASSTRETDTQYF.

This clone has just a few counts. As DNA, the CDR3 is TGTGCCTGGAGTGGGGGGACAGCTGGCGATCAGCCCCAGCATTTT. Its translation is CAWSGGTAGDQPQHF. This chain joins TRBV30 and TRBJ1-5, with 7 bases identical to TRBD1. CDR1 is GTSNPN and CDR2 is SVGIG in the germline V gene (reference sequence). The CDR3 loop spans 15 amino acids. The V segment lost 1 base and the J segment 5 bases; nucleotides outside the gene matches: 8.

The rearrangement links TRBV9 to TRBJ2-7; possible D gene TRBD2, 5 bases. The germline CDR1 and CDR2 sequences are SGDLS and YYNGEE. The CDR3 is made up of 14 amino acids. Between the trimmed V and J ends, which lost 0 bases and 0 bases, there was a span of 7 bases. CDR3 coding DNA: TGTGCCAGCAGCGTAGGCGGGTTCTCCTACGAGCAGTACTTC. Its translation is CASSVGGFSYEQYF.

V and J are TRBV5-1 and TRBJ1-1; unclear D gene. Germline assignment: CDR1 SGHRS and CDR2 YFSETQ. V dropped 0 bases and J dropped 8 bases, with 17 bases sitting between them. CDR3 length: 15 residues. CDR3 nucleotide sequence: TGCGCCAGCAGCTTGGCCCCGGGAGGGCAGGACGAAGCTTTCTTT. The encoded protein is CASSLAPGGQDEAFF.

This chain connects TRBV18 to TRBJ2-5; TRBD2 aligns across 9 bases. The J call may be in error: the DNA end matches TRBJ2-7 better. The germline V gene has CDR1 KGHSH and CDR2 LQKENI. The CDR3 spans 16 residues. The CDR3 DNA sequence: TGTGCCAGCTCACCACCGGGGCGGGGGGGCTCCTACGAGCAGTACTTC. It is translated as CASSPPGRGGSYEQYF.

The V gene is TRBV19, the J gene TRBJ1-1; 7 bases are shared with TRBD1. Germline V gene data show CDR1 as LNHDA and CDR2 as SQIVND (reference sequence). The CDR3 is 14 amino acids. Trimming took 2 bases from V and 2 from J; bases not matched to a gene: 2. CDR3: CASSINRGNTEAFF. In nucleotides, the CDR3 is TGTGCCAGTAGTATAAACAGGGGAAACACTGAAGCTTTCTTT. The full variable domain, in which reference TRBV19 and TRBJ1-1 provide the parts outside the CDR3, is DGGITQSPKYLFRKEGQNVTLSCEQNLNHDAMYWYRQDPGQGLRLIYYSQIVNDFQKGDIAEGYSVSREKKESFPLTVTSAQKNPTAFYLCASSINRGNTEAFFGQGTRLTVV.

The V call is TRBV18, the J call TRBJ1-4; D gene unclear. Trimming took 2 bases from V and 4 from J, leaving 5 bases between them. Germline V CDR1 and CDR2: KGHSH, LQKENI. This CDR3 region has 13 residues. The CDR3 spells CASSPGSNEKLFF. The CDR3, as DNA: TGTGCCAGCTCACCAGGGAGTAATGAAAAACTGTTTTTT.

This sequence joins TRBV7-2 and TRBJ2-2, with a weak D call TRBD1 (5 bases). Looked up from germline, CDR1 is SGHTA and CDR2 is FQGNSA. CDR3 length equals 14 residues. The germline V and J ends were trimmed by 1 base and 5 bases, with 8 bases remaining between them. CDR3 sequence reads: CASSLVAGTGELFF. In nucleotides, the CDR3 is TGTGCCAGCAGCTTAGTTGCAGGGACCGGGGAGCTGTTTTTT.

The V call is TRBV28, the J call TRBJ2-1; TRBD2 matches 7 bases. The CDR3 is 15 amino acids. V dropped 9 bases and J dropped 5; count of bases not matched to a gene: 13. Germline V gives CDR1 MDHEN, CDR2 SYDVKM. In DNA form, the CDR3 reads TGTGCCAGTACGGGAGGTAGCGGACCTCACAATGAGCAGTTCTTC. Amino acids: CASTGGSGPHNEQFF.

This clone has only one observation. The chain recombines TRBV6-1 with TRBJ1-5; D remains ambiguous. This CDR3 is built from 15 residues. The V end was cut by 5 bases, the J end by 0 bases, with 11 bases between. CDR1 and CDR2 (germline): MNHNS, SASEGT. In nucleotides, the CDR3 is TGTGCCAGCAGTCCGTCAGTTTATAGCAATCAGCCCCAGCATTTT. Translating it yields CASSPSVYSNQPQHF.

The chain is built from TRBV28 and TRBJ1-6; TRBD1 is a possible D gene (6 bases). The germline CDR1 and CDR2 sequences are MDHEN and SYDVKM. CDR3 length equals 15 residues. V lost 1 base, J lost 9 bases, and 13 bases lay in between. CDR3: CASSLFGKGVSPLHF. The DNA of the CDR3 is TGTGCCAGCAGTTTATTCGGGAAGGGGGTTTCACCCCTCCACTTT.

CDR3 bases: TGTGCCAGTATGGGACAGGGGCTTACCGAGCAGTACTTC. Translating it yields CASMGQGLTEQYF. The chain employs TRBV28 and TRBJ2-7; 10 nucleotides line up with TRBD1. CDR3 length: 13 residues. Germline V CDR1 and CDR2: MDHEN, SYDVKM. V was clipped by 9 bases and J by 6 bases; unmatched bases: 8. Based on the CDR3 plus reference TRBV28 and TRBJ2-7, the full variable domain is DVKVTQSSRYLVKRTGEKVFLECVQDMDHENMFWYRQDPGLGLRLIYFSYDVKMKEKGDIPEGYSVSREKKERFSLILESASTNQTSMYLCASMGQGLTEQYFGPGTRLTVT.

The chain carries TRBV18 and TRBJ1-2; 10 nucleotides agree with TRBD1. The germline V gene encodes CDR1 KGHSH and CDR2 LQKENI. This CDR3 comprises 16 residues. Trimming removed 5 bases from V and 4 bases from J; junction bases left unmatched: 10. The DNA for the CDR3 is TGTGCCAGCTCATCTGGGACAGGGGAAAATGGCTATGGCTACACCTTC. Translation gives CASSSGTGENGYGYTF.

This clone was found once. This chain joins TRBV30 and TRBJ1-4; D not certain. V was cut by 0 bases and J by 7 bases, with 12 bases left in between. This CDR3 spans 14 amino acids. Germline V CDR1 and CDR2: GTSNPN, SVGIG (reference sequence). CDR3 in amino acids: CAWSVGRRSEKLFF. DNA of the CDR3: TGTGCCTGGAGTGTCGGCAGGAGGAGTGAAAAACTGTTTTTT.

This clone occurred once. The chain uses TRBV2 and TRBJ1-5; perhaps TRBD1 as D (6 bases). Trimming took 6 bases from V and 5 from J, leaving 11 bases between them. This CDR3 is built from 13 residues. Germline V gene sequence: CDR1 SNHLY, CDR2 FYNNEI. The CDR3 DNA reads TGTGCCAGCAGCAAACAGGGATATCAGCCCCAGCATTTT. Its protein is CASSKQGYQPQHF. Based on the CDR3 plus reference TRBV2 and TRBJ1-5, the full variable domain is EPEVTQTPSHQVTQMGQEVILRCVPISNHLYFYWYRQILGQKVEFLVSFYNNEISEKSEIFDDQFSVERPDGSNFTLKIRSTKLEDSAMYFCASSKQGYQPQHFGDGTRLSIL.

The chain recombines TRBV21-1 with TRBJ2-7; the DNA was not compared with TRBD1, the D call given in the table. TRBV21-1 is designated a pseudogene. The CDR3 has 15 residues. DNA of the CDR3: TGTGCCAGCAGCACAGGAAGGGACAGGGACCACGAGCAGTGCTTC. It codes for CASSTGRDRDHEQCF.

The chain links TRBV6-6 to TRBJ1-5, with TRBD1 identical over 8 bases. This CDR3 has 14 amino acids. V shed 6 bases and J 8 bases; nucleotides not matched to a gene: 9. Germline-derived CDR1 and CDR2 are MNHNY and SVGAGI (reference sequence). DNA for the CDR3: TGTGCCAGCAGCCCAGGACAGGGTTGGGAGCCCCAGCATTTT. It yields the protein CASSPGQGWEPQHF.

The chain recombines TRBV4-2 with TRBJ2-3, with 8 nucleotides matching TRBD1. With 3 bases clipped from V and 6 bases from J, the junction kept 5 bases outside the gene matches. Germline V gives CDR1 LGHNA, CDR2 YNFKEQ. This CDR3 is 14 amino acids long. Here the CDR3 DNA reads TGTGCCAGCAGCCAGCCGGACAGGGCCGATACGCAGTATTTT. The encoded protein is CASSQPDRADTQYF.

V usage is TRBV6-5 and J usage is TRBJ1-2, with D tentatively TRBD1 (6 bases). Germline values: CDR1 MNHEY, CDR2 SVGAGI. Trimming removed 6 bases at V and 7 bases at J, with 15 bases between. This CDR3 is 13 amino acids long. The CDR3 here is CASSPRGYSGYTF. CDR3 bases: TGTGCCAGCAGCCCGAGGGGGTACAGTGGCTACACCTTC.

The CDR3 here is CSVEDGQGKGDEQYF. The CDR3 DNA sequence: TGCAGCGTTGAAGATGGGCAGGGGAAGGGTGACGAGCAGTACTTC. The gene calls are TRBV29-1 and TRBJ2-7, with D perhaps TRBD1 (6 bases). Germline lookup yields CDR1 SQVTM and CDR2 ANQGSEA. This CDR3 comprises 15 residues. Trimming removed 0 bases from V and 5 bases from J, with 17 bases in between.

V is TRBV7-6 and J is TRBJ1-5, with 7 bases aligning to TRBD1. The CDR3 contains 15 residues. Germline V gene lookup returns CDR1 SGHVS and CDR2 FNYEAQ. The junction had 6 bases not matched to a gene; V was cut back by 5 bases and J by 2 bases. The CDR3, as DNA: TGTGCCAGCAGCCCTGACAGGGCTGGCAATCAGCCCCAGCATTTT. Amino acid sequence: CASSPDRAGNQPQHF. Looking up the rest from reference TRBV7-6 and TRBJ1-5 gives the full variable domain: GAGVSQSPRYKVTKRGQDVALRCDPISGHVSLYWYRQALGQGPEFLTYFNYEAQQDKSGLPNDRFSAERPEGSISTLTIQRTEQRDSAMYRCASSPDRAGNQPQHFGDGTRLSIL.

This chain joins TRBV7-9 and TRBJ2-2; the match to TRBD2 covers 7 bases. Germline CDR1 is SEHNR and CDR2 is FQNEAQ (reference sequence). The J segment lost 3 bases and the V segment lost 5 bases, leaving 6 bases of the junction unmatched. CDR3 size: 15 residues. As DNA, the CDR3 is TGTGCCAGCAGCCCGACTCGGGGGGACACCGGGGAGCTGTTTTTT. This gives the protein CASSPTRGDTGELFF.

This rearrangement joins TRBV7-6 to TRBJ2-1; TRBD2 matches 9 bases. The J segment lost 4 bases and the V segment lost 1 base, leaving 5 bases of the junction unmatched. The CDR3 sequence is 16 residues long. Germline V CDR1 and CDR2: SGHVS, FNYEAQ. CDR3: CASSLVQAGGYNEQFF. For the CDR3, the DNA is TGTGCCAGCAGCTTAGTTCAAGCGGGGGGATACAATGAGCAGTTCTTC.